The entry that follows covers one T cell receptor beta chain sequence. Within its sample, this clone is large (0.1 to 1%). There is no known antigen for this receptor. Base quality data are lacking; no much larger clone is found one base away. Including the terminal cysteine and phenylalanine, the CDR3 comprises 15 residues. The read is trimmed to its CDR3 DNA, 45 bases read in frame from base 1. V ends up 2 bases short and J 6 bases short, with an unmatched junction base count of 6. CDR1 and CDR2 (MRHNA, SNTAGT) derive from the germline V gene. For five healthy donors, CD8+ T cells were sorted from blood, dermis and epidermis, and the TCR beta CDR3 regions of these cells were analysed. All TCR-sequenced donors were healthy individuals, and each provided both blood and skin samples. Before TCR beta sequencing, CD8+ T cell populations were isolated by sorting. The data stem from a study of CD49a tissue-resident CD8 T cells in human skin (dated by TCRdb to the late 2010s). A note on the overall study: Tissue-resident memory CD8+ T cell subsets in human skin, defined by CD49a, CD69 and CD103 expression, were examined in the study.

Library prep was done by the immunoSEQ multiplex PCR assay. In the authors' own workflow: TCR V beta family usage frequencies were compared across the sorted blood, dermal and epidermal CD8+ T cell populations. This immuneACCESS table, as held by TCRdb, lists in-frame sequences with V and J called but not all clones. Of the missing ones, under half trace to an unresolved V gene in checked studies; the others have no known cause. That table is the source of V, J and clone size, and D and trimming were worked out from the DNA. Within this sample are approximately 1,500 clones, with about two thirds of them counted one time only. The ten largest clones represent over 30% of the sample.

The receptor was isolated from a human donor in good health. The material sequenced was CLA- CD8+ effector memory T cells sorted from blood. Here the chain combines TRBV6-4 and TRBJ2-1, with 8 junctional bases fitting TRBD2. The CDR3 corresponds to CASSDGLADSNEQFF. The sequenced DNA is TGTGCCAGCAGTGACGGACTAGCTGATAGCAATGAGCAGTTCTTC.